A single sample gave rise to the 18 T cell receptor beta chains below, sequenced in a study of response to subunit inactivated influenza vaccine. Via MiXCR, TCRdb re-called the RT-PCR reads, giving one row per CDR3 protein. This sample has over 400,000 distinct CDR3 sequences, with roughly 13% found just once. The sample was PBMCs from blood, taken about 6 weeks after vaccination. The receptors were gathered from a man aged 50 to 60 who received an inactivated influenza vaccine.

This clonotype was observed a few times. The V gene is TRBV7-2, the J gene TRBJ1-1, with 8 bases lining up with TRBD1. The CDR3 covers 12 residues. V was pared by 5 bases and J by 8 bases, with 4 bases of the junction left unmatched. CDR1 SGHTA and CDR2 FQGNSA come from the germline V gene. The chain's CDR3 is CASSQRTGEAFF. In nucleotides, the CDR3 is TGTGCCAGCAGCCAACGGACAGGGGAAGCTTTCTTT.

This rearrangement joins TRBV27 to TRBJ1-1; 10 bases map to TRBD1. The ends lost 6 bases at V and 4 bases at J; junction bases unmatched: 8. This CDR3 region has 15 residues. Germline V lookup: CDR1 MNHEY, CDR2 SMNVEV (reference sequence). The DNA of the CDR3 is TGTGCCAGCAGGAAGACAGGGGGCGCAGGCACTGAAGCTTTCTTT. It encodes CASRKTGGAGTEAFF.

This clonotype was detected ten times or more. In DNA, the CDR3 is TGCAGCGTTTCAGGGACAGGGAAATCCTATGGCTACACCTTC. This translates into CSVSGTGKSYGYTF. This chain joins TRBV29-1 and TRBJ1-2, with 9 positions matching TRBD1. J was trimmed by 4 bases and V by 5 bases; bases with no gene match: 8. The germline gives CDR1 SQVTM, CDR2 ANQGSEA. The CDR3 is made up of 14 amino acids. Variable domain in full (rest from reference TRBV29-1 and TRBJ1-2): SAVISQKPSRDICQRGTSLTIQCQVDSQVTMMFWYRQQPGQSLTLIATANQGSEATYESGFVIDKFPISRPNLTFSTLTVSNMSPEDSSIYLCSVSGTGKSYGYTFGSGTRLTVV.

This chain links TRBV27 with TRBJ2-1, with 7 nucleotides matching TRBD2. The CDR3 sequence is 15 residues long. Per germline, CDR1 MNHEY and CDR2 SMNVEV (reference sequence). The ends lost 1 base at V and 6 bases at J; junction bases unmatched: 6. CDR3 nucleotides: TGTGCCAGCAGTTTATTTGGACTAGGTTCCAATGAGCAGTTCTTC. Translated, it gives CASSLFGLGSNEQFF.

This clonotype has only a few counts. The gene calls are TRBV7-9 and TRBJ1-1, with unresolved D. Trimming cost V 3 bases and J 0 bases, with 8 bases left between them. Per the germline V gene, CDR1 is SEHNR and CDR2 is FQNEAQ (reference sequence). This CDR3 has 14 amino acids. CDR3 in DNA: TGTGCCAGCAGCTTCACAAGCATGAACACTGAAGCTTTCTTT. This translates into CASSFTSMNTEAFF.

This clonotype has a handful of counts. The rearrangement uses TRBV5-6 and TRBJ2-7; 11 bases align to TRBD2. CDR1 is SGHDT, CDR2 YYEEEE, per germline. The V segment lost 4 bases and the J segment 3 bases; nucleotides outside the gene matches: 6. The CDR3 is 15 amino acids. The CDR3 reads CASSPGLAVRYEQYF. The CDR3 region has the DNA TGTGCCAGCAGCCCGGGACTAGCGGTTCGCTACGAGCAGTACTTC.

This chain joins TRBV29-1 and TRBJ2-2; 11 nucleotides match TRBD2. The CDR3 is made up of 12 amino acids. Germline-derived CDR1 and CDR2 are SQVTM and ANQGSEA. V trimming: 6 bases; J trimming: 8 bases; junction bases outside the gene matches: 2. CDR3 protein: CSVTSGSGELFF. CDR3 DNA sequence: TGCAGCGTAACTAGCGGGAGTGGGGAGCTGTTTTTT.

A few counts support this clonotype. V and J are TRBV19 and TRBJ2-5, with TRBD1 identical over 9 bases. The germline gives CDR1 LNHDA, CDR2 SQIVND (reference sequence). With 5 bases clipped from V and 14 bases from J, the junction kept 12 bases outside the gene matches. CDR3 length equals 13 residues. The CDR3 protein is CASSPTRGQGRYF. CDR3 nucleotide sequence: TGTGCCAGTAGTCCCACCCGAGGACAGGGGCGTTACTTC.

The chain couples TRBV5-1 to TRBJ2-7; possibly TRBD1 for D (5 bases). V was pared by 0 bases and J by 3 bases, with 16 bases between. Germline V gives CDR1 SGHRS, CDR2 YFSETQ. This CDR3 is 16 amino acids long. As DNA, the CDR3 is TGCGCCAGCAGCTTGGACCCCAGGGCTCCTCTCTACGAGCAGTACTTC. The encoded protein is CASSLDPRAPLYEQYF.

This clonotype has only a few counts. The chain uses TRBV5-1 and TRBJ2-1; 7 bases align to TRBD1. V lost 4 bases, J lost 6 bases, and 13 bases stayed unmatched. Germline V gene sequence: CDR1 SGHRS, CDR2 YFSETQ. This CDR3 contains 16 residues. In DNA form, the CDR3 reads TGCGCCAGCAGCAGCAACGACAGGGTGTTAGGCAATGAGCAGTTCTTC. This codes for CASSSNDRVLGNEQFF.

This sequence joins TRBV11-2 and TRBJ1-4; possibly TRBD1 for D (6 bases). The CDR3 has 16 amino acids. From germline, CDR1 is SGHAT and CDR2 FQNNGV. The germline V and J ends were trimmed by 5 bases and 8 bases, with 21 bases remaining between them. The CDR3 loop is CASSLNPRTVREKLFF. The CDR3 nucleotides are TGTGCCAGCAGCCTCAACCCCCGGACAGTGCGCGAAAAACTGTTTTTT.

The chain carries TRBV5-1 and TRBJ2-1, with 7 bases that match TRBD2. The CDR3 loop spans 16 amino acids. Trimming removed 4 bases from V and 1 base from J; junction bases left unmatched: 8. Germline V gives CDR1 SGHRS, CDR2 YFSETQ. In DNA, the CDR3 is TGCGCCAGCAGCGGGACCTGGGACTATTCCTACAATGAGCAGTTCTTC. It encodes CASSGTWDYSYNEQFF.

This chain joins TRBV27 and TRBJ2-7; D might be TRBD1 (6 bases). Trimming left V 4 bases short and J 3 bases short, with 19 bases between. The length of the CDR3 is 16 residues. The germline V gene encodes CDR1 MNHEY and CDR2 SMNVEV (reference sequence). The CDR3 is CASSSKGQLINYEQYF. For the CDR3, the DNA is TGTGCCAGCAGTTCTAAAGGACAGCTTATTAACTACGAGCAGTACTTC.

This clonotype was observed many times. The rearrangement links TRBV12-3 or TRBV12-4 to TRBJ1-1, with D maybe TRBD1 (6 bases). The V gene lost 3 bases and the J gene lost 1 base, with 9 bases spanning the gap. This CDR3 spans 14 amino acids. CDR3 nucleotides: TGTGCCAGCAGTTTTGAGGGGGAGAACACTGAAGCTTTCTTT. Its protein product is CASSFEGENTEAFF.

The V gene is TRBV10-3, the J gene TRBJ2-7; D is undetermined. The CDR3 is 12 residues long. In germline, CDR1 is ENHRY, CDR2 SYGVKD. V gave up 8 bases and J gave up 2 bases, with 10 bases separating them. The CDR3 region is CAIGPDPYEQYF. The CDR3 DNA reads TGTGCCATCGGGCCGGACCCCTACGAGCAGTACTTC.

CDR3 coding DNA: TGTGCCAGCAGTCCCGGACTAGCGGGGGGCCACCGTATTGGGACCCAGTACTTC. Residues: CASSPGLAGGHRIGTQYF. V gene TRBV27 combines with J gene TRBJ2-5; 14 bases match TRBD2. The germline V gene encodes CDR1 MNHEY and CDR2 SMNVEV (reference sequence). V shed 5 bases, J shed 7 bases, and the junction held 15 bases outside the gene matches. The CDR3 covers 18 residues.

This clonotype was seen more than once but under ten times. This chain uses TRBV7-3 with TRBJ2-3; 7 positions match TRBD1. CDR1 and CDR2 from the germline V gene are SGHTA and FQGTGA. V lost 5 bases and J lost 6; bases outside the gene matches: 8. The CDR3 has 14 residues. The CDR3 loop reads CASSQTLGGDTQYF. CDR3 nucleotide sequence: TGTGCCAGCAGCCAAACCCTAGGGGGCGATACGCAGTATTTT.

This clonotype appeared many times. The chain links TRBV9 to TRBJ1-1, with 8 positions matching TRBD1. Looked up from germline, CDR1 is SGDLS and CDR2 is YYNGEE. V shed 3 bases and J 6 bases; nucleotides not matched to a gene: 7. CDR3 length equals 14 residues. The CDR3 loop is CASSGPQGGAEAFF. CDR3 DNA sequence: TGTGCCAGCAGCGGACCACAGGGGGGGGCTGAAGCTTTCTTT.